Below, 27 T cell receptor beta chains from the same sample are listed, as sequenced in a study of T-cell reconstitution after alpha-beta-depleted transplantation in children. Study observations and caveats: Hyperexpanded clones declined; after one year, newly produced T cells mostly supplied diversity.

No cognate antigen is known for these TCRs. Unique molecular identifiers were incorporated during preparation of the TCRbeta library. Each CDR3 protein gets one entry after TCRdb re-called the PCR reads with MiXCR. Altogether fewer than 350,000 distinct CDR3 sequences are present, less than 9.5% being singletons, with the ten largest covering approximately 8.2%. The sample consisted of peripheral blood, taken 360 days after TCRalphabeta/CD19-depleted stem cell transplant. Source of these receptors: a female patient under 10 years old who had a stem cell transplant for Fanconi anemia, so the T cells may come from the graft donor.

As to this clonotype: A clone one base away is much larger, so this may be a read error. The chain combines TRBV29-1 with TRBJ1-3, with D possibly TRBD1 on 6 matching bases. The germline V and J ends were trimmed by 4 bases and 2 bases, with 9 bases remaining between them. Germline V gene sequence: CDR1 SQVTM, CDR2 ANQGSEA. CDR3 length equals 13 residues. The CDR3 DNA reads as TGCAGCGTTGTGGACAGTGCTGGAAACACCATATATTTT. Translating gives CSVVDSAGNTIYF.

This clonotype was counted at least ten times. The gene calls are TRBV20-1 and TRBJ2-3, with D possibly being TRBD2 (6 bases). CDR1 and CDR2 from the germline V gene are DFQATT and SNEGSKA (reference sequence). The CDR3 is 9 residues long. Deletions cut 6 bases from V and 9 bases from J, with 7 bases between. CDR3 sequence (DNA): TGCAGTGCAGGGAGGACGCAGTATTTT. Its translation is CSAGRTQYF.

The V gene is TRBV2, the J gene TRBJ1-2; 8 bases agree with TRBD1. Germline assignment: CDR1 SNHLY and CDR2 FYNNEI. After removal of 6 bases from V and 6 bases from J, the junction contained 0 bases not matched to a gene. The CDR3 is made up of 11 amino acids. In nucleotides, the CDR3 is TGTGCCAGCAGACAGGGGGATGGCTACACCTTC. Protein product: CASRQGDGYTF.

This clonotype was detected ten times or more. This chain uses TRBV12-3 or TRBV12-4 with TRBJ2-7; 10 bases are a match to TRBD1. This CDR3 spans 15 amino acids. V gave up 4 bases and J gave up 4 bases; unmatched junction bases: 7. This chain's CDR3 is CASSSGTGVRYEQYF. DNA of the CDR3: TGTGCCAGCAGTTCCGGGACAGGGGTTCGATACGAGCAGTACTTC.

This clonotype appeared a few times. CDR3 sequence: CSATKVVAGATDTQYF. The CDR3 DNA reads as TGCAGTGCTACTAAGGTGGTAGCGGGGGCCACAGATACGCAGTATTTT. The chain has TRBV20-1 and TRBJ2-3; 9 bases fit TRBD2. Germline lookup yields CDR1 DFQATT and CDR2 SNEGSKA (reference sequence). The CDR3 consists of 16 residues. With V trimmed by 4 bases and J by 2 bases, 10 bases remained unmatched.

This clonotype was detected ten times or more. The rearrangement uses TRBV5-1 and TRBJ2-3; D gene uncertain. CDR1 is SGHRS and CDR2 is YFSETQ in the germline V gene. The CDR3 length is 17 residues. V lost 0 bases to trimming and J lost 4 bases, with 18 bases between them. The CDR3 coding sequence is TGCGCCAGCAGCTTGGCTTCTGCGCTGGGGATTCCAGATACGCAGTATTTT. Translating it yields CASSLASALGIPDTQYF.

This clonotype came up many times. V gene TRBV5-1 combines with J gene TRBJ2-2; TRBD1 aligns across 7 bases. The germline gives CDR1 SGHRS, CDR2 YFSETQ. This CDR3 has 17 residues. V trimming: 0 bases; J trimming: 1 base; junction bases outside the gene matches: 6. CDR3 in amino acids: CASSLARTGLNTGELFF. In DNA, the CDR3 is TGCGCCAGCAGCTTGGCAAGGACAGGCCTGAACACCGGGGAGCTGTTTTTT.

This clonotype was detected many times. The J gene is TRBJ2-6, the V gene TRBV7-3; the match to TRBD1 covers 8 bases. This CDR3 is built from 15 residues. Germline V CDR1 and CDR2: SGHTA, FQGTGA. The junction had 4 bases not matched to a gene; V was cut back by 2 bases and J by 7 bases. The CDR3 region has the DNA TGTGCCAGCAGCTTATGGACAGGGAGCGCCAACGTCCTGACTTTC. It yields the protein CASSLWTGSANVLTF.

The chain combines TRBV25-1 with TRBJ1-1, with a weak D call TRBD1 (6 bases). From germline, CDR1 is MGHDK and CDR2 SYGVNS. This CDR3 has 13 amino acids. Deletions cut 5 bases from V and 5 bases from J, with 12 bases between. In DNA form, the CDR3 reads TGTGCCAGCAGTTGGCAGGGGCGGACTGAAGCTTTCTTT. The encoded protein is CASSWQGRTEAFF.

In its sample, this clonotype was seen many times. V and J are TRBV5-6 and TRBJ2-5, with 8 bases identical to TRBD2. Losses at the gene ends were 1 base for V and 4 bases for J; bases not matched to a gene: 3. The V gene's germline CDR1 is SGHDT and CDR2 YYEEEE. This CDR3 spans 14 amino acids. The DNA of the CDR3 is TGTGCCAGCAGCTTGAGTCTAGCGGGAGAGACCCAGTACTTC. Protein product: CASSLSLAGETQYF.

The V call is TRBV12-3 or TRBV12-4, the J call TRBJ1-6, with a weak D call TRBD1 (6 bases). The CDR3 spans 14 residues. V lost 5 bases, J lost 6 bases, and 11 bases lay in between. CDR3 bases: TGTGCCAGCAGTCCGGCAGGGGTTAATTCACCCCTCCACTTT. It translates to CASSPAGVNSPLHF.

This clonotype was picked up many times. This chain joins TRBV5-1 and TRBJ2-2, with 11 nucleotides matching TRBD2. The germline CDR1 and CDR2 sequences are SGHRS and YFSETQ. With 3 bases clipped from V and 5 bases from J, the junction kept 3 bases outside the gene matches. The CDR3 spans 15 residues. The CDR3 loop reads CASSYASGGTGELFF. The CDR3 DNA reads as TGCGCCAGCAGCTACGCTAGCGGGGGGACCGGGGAGCTGTTTTTT.

There are many counts of this clonotype. The rearrangement joins TRBV20-1 to TRBJ2-7, with unresolved D. CDR3 size: 13 residues. V was cut by 1 base and J by 6 bases, with 13 bases left in between. Germline CDR1 is DFQATT and CDR2 is SNEGSKA (reference sequence). The CDR3 region is CSARAGPPVEQYF. The CDR3, as DNA: TGCAGTGCTAGAGCCGGACCTCCTGTCGAGCAGTACTTC.

This clonotype was seen repeatedly, ten times or more. The chain couples TRBV12-3 or TRBV12-4 to TRBJ1-1; D is perhaps TRBD1 (5 bases). Trimming pared 5 bases from V and 1 base from J, leaving 11 bases between. The CDR3 has 14 amino acids. The CDR3 sequence: CASSPRGGNTEAFF. DNA for the CDR3: TGTGCCAGCAGTCCTCGGGGGGGGAACACTGAAGCTTTCTTT.

This clonotype has a count of ten or more. This rearrangement joins TRBV7-9 to TRBJ2-7; 8 bases are shared with TRBD1. J was trimmed by 2 bases and V by 6 bases; bases with no gene match: 9. The CDR3 sequence is 15 residues long. Germline V gives CDR1 SEHNR, CDR2 FQNEAQ (reference sequence). The CDR3 loop reads CASSDRTGPTYEQYF. The CDR3 coding sequence is TGTGCCAGCAGTGACCGGACAGGGCCCACCTACGAGCAGTACTTC.

Many counts were recorded for this clonotype. V and J are TRBV7-8 and TRBJ2-5, with 7 bases matching TRBD2. The CDR3 spans 14 residues. Germline loops: CDR1 SGHVS, CDR2 FQNEAQ. Trimming at V came to 1 base and at J to 4 bases, leaving 3 bases not matched to a gene. CDR3 residues: CASSLGASGETQYF. CDR3 DNA sequence: TGTGCCAGCAGCTTAGGAGCTAGCGGAGAGACCCAGTACTTC.

This clonotype has a count of ten or more. This chain uses TRBV20-1 with TRBJ2-7; TRBD2 matches at 10 bases. Germline-derived CDR1 and CDR2 are DFQATT and SNEGSKA (reference sequence). The CDR3 runs to 18 residues. V lost 3 bases and J lost 0; bases outside the gene matches: 14. The CDR3 DNA reads as TGCAGTGCTAGTAGGGTACCGGGACTAGCGCAGGACTCCTACGAGCAGTACTTC. It is translated as CSASRVPGLAQDSYEQYF.

In this sample, this clonotype turned up many times. This chain uses TRBV5-1 with TRBJ1-1, with 8 bases that match TRBD1. V was clipped by 4 bases and J by 4 bases; unmatched bases: 3. Germline CDR1 and CDR2: SGHRS and YFSETQ. The CDR3 has 13 residues. CDR3 region: CASSVDRGTEAFF. As DNA, the CDR3 is TGCGCCAGCAGCGTAGACAGGGGCACTGAAGCTTTCTTT.

In this sample, this clonotype turned up many times. V usage is TRBV11-2 and J usage is TRBJ2-3; no definite D call. Trimming took 1 base from V and 1 from J, leaving 9 bases between them. This CDR3 contains 15 residues. The germline gives CDR1 SGHAT, CDR2 FQNNGV. The chain's CDR3 is CASSLVVGRTDTQYF. CDR3 nucleotides: TGTGCCAGCAGCTTAGTGGTCGGTCGCACAGATACGCAGTATTTT.

The chain recombines TRBV4-1 with TRBJ2-1; D is perhaps TRBD2 (7 bases). CDR1 MGHRA and CDR2 YSYEKL come from the germline V gene. Trimming took off 1 base at V and 5 bases at J, with 18 bases between the two ends. CDR3 length: 17 amino acids. CDR3 bases: TGCGCCAGCAGCCAAGTGGGGGGGGGGCTCCTAGACAATGAGCAGTTCTTC. Translated, it gives CASSQVGGGLLDNEQFF.

In its sample, this clonotype was seen many times. The chain is built from TRBV6-2 or TRBV6-3 and TRBJ2-4; TRBD1 is a possible D gene (5 bases). The germline V gene has CDR1 MNHEY and CDR2 SVGEGT. There are 15 residues in the CDR3. V lost 2 bases and J lost 0, with 8 bases in between. CDR3 DNA: TGTGCCAGCAGTTACGTGGGGCTAGCCAAAAACATTCAGTACTTC. Translation: CASSYVGLAKNIQYF.

This rearrangement joins TRBV6-1 to TRBJ1-5; 9 nucleotides agree with TRBD1. This CDR3 is built from 14 residues. Trimming took 7 bases from V and 8 from J; bases not matched to a gene: 9. Germline loops: CDR1 MNHNS, CDR2 SASEGT. The CDR3 DNA follows: TGTGCCAGCACCCTACAGGGGGCCCAGGAGCCCCAGCATTTT. Its translation is CASTLQGAQEPQHF.

In this sample, this clonotype turned up many times. V and J are TRBV6-2 or TRBV6-3 and TRBJ2-7, with 10 bases identical to TRBD1. Germline CDR1 and CDR2: MNHEY and SVGEGT. The CDR3 runs to 17 residues. With V trimmed by 5 bases and J by 2 bases, 12 bases remained unmatched. The CDR3 nucleotides are TGTGCCAGCAGTCCTATAGGAGACGGGACAGGGGCCTACGAGCAGTACGTC. It is translated as CASSPIGDGTGAYEQYV.

This clonotype was seen repeatedly, ten times or more. J is TRBJ2-7 and V is TRBV20-1, with D unclear. The CDR3 length is 12 residues. V was clipped by 5 bases and J by 0 bases, with 8 bases between them. From germline, CDR1 is DFQATT and CDR2 SNEGSKA (reference sequence). CDR3 nucleotides: TGCAGTGCTTCCGACACCTCCTACGAGCAGTACTTC. It specifies CSASDTSYEQYF.

The V gene is TRBV13, the J gene TRBJ1-5; D call uncertain. The CDR3 length is 12 residues. Between the trimmed V and J ends, which lost 5 bases and 9 bases, there was a span of 11 bases. Germline V gene sequence: CDR1 PRHDT, CDR2 FYEKMQ (reference sequence). CDR3 coding DNA: TGTGCCAGCAGCCTATTACGGGGGCCCCAGCATTTT. Protein sequence: CASSLLRGPQHF.

This rearrangement joins TRBV6-5 to TRBJ2-3, with 8 bases lining up with TRBD2. Per the germline V gene, CDR1 is MNHEY and CDR2 is SVGAGI. The J segment lost 1 base and the V segment lost 7 bases, leaving 4 bases of the junction unmatched. The CDR3 consists of 14 residues. The CDR3 spells CASKTGGGTDTQYF. Written as DNA, the CDR3 is TGTGCCAGCAAGACGGGGGGGGGCACAGATACGCAGTATTTT.

This clonotype was seen many times. V and J are TRBV11-2 and TRBJ2-1; 9 positions match TRBD2. The CDR3 runs to 18 residues. The ends lost 5 bases at V and 4 bases at J; junction bases unmatched: 15. Per the germline V gene, CDR1 is SGHAT and CDR2 is FQNNGV. The CDR3: CASSVWGGGGRVYNEQFF. For the CDR3, the DNA is TGTGCCAGCAGCGTCTGGGGGGGAGGCGGGAGGGTTTACAATGAGCAGTTCTTC. The full variable domain, in which reference TRBV11-2 and TRBJ2-1 provide the parts outside the CDR3, is EAGVAQSPRYKIIEKRQSVAFWCNPISGHATLYWYQQILGQGPKLLIQFQNNGVVDDSQLPKDRFSAERLKGVDSTLKIQPAKLEDSAVYLCASSVWGGGGRVYNEQFFGPGTRLTVL.